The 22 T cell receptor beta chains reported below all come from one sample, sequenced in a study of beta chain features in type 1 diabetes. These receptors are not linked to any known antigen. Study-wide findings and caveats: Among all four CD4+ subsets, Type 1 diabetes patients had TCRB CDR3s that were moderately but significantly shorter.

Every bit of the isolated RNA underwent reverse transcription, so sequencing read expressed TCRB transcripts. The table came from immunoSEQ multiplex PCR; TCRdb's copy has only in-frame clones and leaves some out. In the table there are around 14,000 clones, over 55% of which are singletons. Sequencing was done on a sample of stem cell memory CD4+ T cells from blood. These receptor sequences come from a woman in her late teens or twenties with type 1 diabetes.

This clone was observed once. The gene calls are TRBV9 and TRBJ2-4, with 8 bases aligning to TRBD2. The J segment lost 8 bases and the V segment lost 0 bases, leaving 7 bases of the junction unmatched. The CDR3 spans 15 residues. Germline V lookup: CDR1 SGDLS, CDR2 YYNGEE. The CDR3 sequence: CASSVGPGGPDIQYF. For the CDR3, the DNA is TGTGCCAGCAGCGTAGGTCCGGGGGGGCCGGACATTCAGTACTTC.

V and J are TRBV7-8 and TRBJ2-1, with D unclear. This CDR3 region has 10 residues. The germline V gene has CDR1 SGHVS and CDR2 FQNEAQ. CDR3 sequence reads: CAIGGDEQFF. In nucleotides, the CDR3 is TGTGCTATAGGCGGCGATGAGCAGTTCTTC.

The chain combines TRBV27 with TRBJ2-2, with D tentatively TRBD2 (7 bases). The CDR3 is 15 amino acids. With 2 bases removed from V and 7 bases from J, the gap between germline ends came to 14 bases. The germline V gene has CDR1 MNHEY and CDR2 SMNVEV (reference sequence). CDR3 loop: CASSLRGRAVGELFF. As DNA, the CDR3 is TGTGCCAGCAGTTTAAGGGGGAGGGCCGTCGGGGAGCTGTTTTTT.

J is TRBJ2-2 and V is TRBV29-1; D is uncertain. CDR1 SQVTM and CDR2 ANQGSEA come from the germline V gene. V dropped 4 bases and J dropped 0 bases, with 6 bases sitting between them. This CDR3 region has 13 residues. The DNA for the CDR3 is TGCAGCGTTGCCCCGGCGAACACCGGGGAGCTGTTTTTT. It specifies CSVAPANTGELFF.

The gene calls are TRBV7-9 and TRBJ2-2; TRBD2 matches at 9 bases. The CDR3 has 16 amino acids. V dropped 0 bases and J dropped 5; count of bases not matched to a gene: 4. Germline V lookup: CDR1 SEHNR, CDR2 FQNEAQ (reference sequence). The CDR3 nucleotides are TGTGCCAGCAGCTTAGCCGGGACTAGCTTTACCGGGGAGCTGTTTTTT. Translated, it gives CASSLAGTSFTGELFF.

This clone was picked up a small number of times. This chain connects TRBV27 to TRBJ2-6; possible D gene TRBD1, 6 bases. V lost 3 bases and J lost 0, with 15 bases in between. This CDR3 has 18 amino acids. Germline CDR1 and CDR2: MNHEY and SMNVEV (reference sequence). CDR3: CASSLRQASLSGANVLTF. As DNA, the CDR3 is TGTGCCAGCAGTTTGCGACAGGCCTCCCTCTCTGGGGCCAACGTCCTGACTTTC. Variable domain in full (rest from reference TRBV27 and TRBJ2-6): EAQVTQNPRYLITVTGKKLTVTCSQNMNHEYMSWYRQDPGLGLRQIYYSMNVEVTDKGDVPEGYKVSRKEKRNFPLILESPSPNQTSLYFCASSLRQASLSGANVLTFGAGSRLTVL.

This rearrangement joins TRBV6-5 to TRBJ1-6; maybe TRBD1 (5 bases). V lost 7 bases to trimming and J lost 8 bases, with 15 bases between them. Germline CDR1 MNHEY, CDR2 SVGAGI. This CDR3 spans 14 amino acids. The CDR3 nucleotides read TGTGCCAGCACCCGACAGAGGAGGGATTCACCCCTCCACTTT. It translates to CASTRQRRDSPLHF.

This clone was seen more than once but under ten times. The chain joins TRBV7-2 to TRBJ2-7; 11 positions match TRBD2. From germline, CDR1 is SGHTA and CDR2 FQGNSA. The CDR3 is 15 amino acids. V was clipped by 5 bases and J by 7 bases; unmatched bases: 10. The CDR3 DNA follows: TGTGCCAGCAGCGCCCAACTAGCGGGGGCGGGGGAGCAGTACTTC. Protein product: CASSAQLAGAGEQYF. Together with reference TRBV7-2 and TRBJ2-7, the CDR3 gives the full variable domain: GAGVSQSPSNKVTEKGKDVELRCDPISGHTALYWYRQSLGQGLEFLIYFQGNSAPDKSGLPSDRFSAERTGGSVSTLTIQRTQQEDSAVYLCASSAQLAGAGEQYFGPGTRLTVT.

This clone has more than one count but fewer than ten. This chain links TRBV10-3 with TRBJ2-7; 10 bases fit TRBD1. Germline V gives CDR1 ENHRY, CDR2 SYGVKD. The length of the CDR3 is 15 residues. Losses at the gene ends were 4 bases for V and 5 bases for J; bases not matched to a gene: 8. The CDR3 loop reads CAISAGTGVFHEQYF. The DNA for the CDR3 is TGTGCCATCAGTGCCGGGACAGGGGTTTTTCACGAGCAGTACTTC.

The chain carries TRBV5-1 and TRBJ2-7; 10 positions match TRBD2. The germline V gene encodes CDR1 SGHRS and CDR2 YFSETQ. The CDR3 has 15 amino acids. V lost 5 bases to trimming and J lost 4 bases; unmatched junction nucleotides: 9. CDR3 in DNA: TGCGCCAGCAGTGTACTAGCGGGAACCGAATACGAGCAGTACTTC. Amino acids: CASSVLAGTEYEQYF.

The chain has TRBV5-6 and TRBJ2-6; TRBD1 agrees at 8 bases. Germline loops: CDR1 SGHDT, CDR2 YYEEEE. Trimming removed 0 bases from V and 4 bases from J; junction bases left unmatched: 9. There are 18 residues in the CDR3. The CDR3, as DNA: TGTGCCAGCAGCTTGGGAGGGACAGGTATCGCCGGGGCCAACGTCCTGACTTTC. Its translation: CASSLGGTGIAGANVLTF.

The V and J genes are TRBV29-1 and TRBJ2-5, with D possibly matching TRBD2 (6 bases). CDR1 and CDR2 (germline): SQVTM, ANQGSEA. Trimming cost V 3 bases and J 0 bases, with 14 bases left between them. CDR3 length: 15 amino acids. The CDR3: CSVDSLAEHQETQYF. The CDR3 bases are TGCAGCGTTGACTCTTTAGCGGAGCACCAAGAGACCCAGTACTTC.

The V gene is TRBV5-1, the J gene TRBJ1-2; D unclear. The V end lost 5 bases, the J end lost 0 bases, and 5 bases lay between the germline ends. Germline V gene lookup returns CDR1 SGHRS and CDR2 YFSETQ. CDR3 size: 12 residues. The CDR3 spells CASRGANYGYTF. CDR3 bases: TGCGCCAGCAGGGGAGCTAACTATGGCTACACCTTC.

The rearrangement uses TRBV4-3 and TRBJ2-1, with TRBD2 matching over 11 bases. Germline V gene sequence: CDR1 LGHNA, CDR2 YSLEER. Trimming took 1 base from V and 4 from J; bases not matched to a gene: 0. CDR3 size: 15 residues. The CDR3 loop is CASSQGLAGYNEQFF. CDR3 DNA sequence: TGCGCCAGCAGCCAAGGACTAGCGGGATACAATGAGCAGTTCTTC.

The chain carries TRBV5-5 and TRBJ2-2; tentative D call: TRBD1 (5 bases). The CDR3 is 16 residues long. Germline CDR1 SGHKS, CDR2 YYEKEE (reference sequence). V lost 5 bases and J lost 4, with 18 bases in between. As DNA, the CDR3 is TGTGCCAGCAGACACAATCCATCTCAGGGCACCGGGGAGCTGTTTTTT. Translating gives CASRHNPSQGTGELFF.

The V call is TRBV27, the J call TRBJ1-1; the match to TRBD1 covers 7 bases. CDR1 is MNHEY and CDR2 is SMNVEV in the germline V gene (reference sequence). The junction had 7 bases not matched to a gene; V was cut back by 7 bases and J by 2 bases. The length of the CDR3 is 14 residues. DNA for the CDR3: TGTGCCAGCAAAGAGCACAGGGGCAACACTGAAGCTTTCTTT. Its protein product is CASKEHRGNTEAFF.

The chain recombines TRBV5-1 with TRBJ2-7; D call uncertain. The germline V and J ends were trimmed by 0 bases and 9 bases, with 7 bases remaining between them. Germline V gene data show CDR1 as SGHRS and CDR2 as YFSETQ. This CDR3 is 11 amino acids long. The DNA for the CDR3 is TGCGCCAGCAGCTTGGGGGCAAGGCAGTACTTC. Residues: CASSLGARQYF.

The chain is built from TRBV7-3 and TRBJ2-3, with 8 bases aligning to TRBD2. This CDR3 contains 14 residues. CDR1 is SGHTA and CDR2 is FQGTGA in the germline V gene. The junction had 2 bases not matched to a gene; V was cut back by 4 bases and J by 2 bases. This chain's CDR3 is CASSSGGPTDTQYF. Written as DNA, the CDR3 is TGTGCCAGCAGCTCGGGGGGGCCCACAGATACGCAGTATTTT.

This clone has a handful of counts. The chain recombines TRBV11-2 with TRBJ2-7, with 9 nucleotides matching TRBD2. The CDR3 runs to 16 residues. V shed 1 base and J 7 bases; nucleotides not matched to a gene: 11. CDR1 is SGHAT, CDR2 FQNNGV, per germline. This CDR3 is CASSLGASGVTGEQYF. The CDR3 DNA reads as TGTGCCAGCAGCTTAGGGGCTAGCGGGGTAACTGGGGAGCAGTACTTC.

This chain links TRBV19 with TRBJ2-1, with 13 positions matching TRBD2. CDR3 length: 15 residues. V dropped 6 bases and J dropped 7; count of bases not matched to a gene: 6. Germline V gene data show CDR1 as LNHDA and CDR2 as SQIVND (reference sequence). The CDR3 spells CASRQLAGGINEQFF. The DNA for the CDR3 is TGTGCCAGTAGACAACTAGCGGGAGGGATTAATGAGCAGTTCTTC.

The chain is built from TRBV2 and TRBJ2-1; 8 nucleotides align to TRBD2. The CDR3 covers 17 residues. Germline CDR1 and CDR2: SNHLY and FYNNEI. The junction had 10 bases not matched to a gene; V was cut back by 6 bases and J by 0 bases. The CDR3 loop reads CASSLESGRSSYNEQFF. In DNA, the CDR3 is TGTGCCAGCAGCCTAGAGAGCGGGAGAAGCTCCTACAATGAGCAGTTCTTC.

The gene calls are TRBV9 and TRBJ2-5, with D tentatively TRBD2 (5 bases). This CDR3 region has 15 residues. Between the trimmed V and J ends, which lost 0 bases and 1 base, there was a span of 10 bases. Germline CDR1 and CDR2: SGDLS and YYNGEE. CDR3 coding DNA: TGTGCCAGCAGCGTAGAACGGGGAGCCCAAGAGACCCAGTACTTC. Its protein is CASSVERGAQETQYF. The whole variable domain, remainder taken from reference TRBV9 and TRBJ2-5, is DSGVTQTPKHLITATGQRVTLRCSPRSGDLSVYWYQQSLDQGLQFLIQYYNGEERAKGNILERFSAQQFPDLHSELNLSSLELGDSALYFCASSVERGAQETQYFGPGTRLLVL.